This is a list of T cell receptor beta chains from one sample in a study of T cell changes during pregnancy in multiple sclerosis. Profiled with immunoSEQ multiplex PCR; TCRdb holds only in-frame clones, not every one. The sample includes some 30,000 clones, around 90% of them seen just once. The material sequenced was CD4+ T cells from peripheral blood mononuclear cells, taken in the third trimester of pregnancy. The source of these receptors is a female donor in good health, enrolled as a control in a pregnancy study. The CDR3 runs from the conserved cysteine through the conserved F or W. A D gene is named only where the DNA matches it firmly. Where a row states a size, it is once, few, many or the class of an expanded clone; other rows omit it.

CDR3: CASRSPGQTEAFF
DNA: TGTGCCAGCAGGAGCCCGGGACAGACTGAAGCTTTCTTT
size: NA
J: TRBJ1-1
D: TRBD1
V: TRBV6-6

CDR3: CVYTSRDRFASGTEAFF
DNA: TGTGTCTACACCTCCCGGGACAGATTTGCCTCCGGCACTGAAGCTTTCTTT
size: NA
J: TRBJ1-1
D: TRBD1
V: TRBV5-6

CDR3: CASSRGLANSYEQYF
DNA: TGTGCCAGCAGCCGAGGACTAGCCAATTCCTACGAGCAGTACTTC
size: few
J: TRBJ2-7
D: TRBD2
V: TRBV14

CDR3: CASNRGPGLVGGEQYF
DNA: TGTGCCAGTAATAGGGGGCCGGGACTAGTCGGGGGCGAGCAGTACTTC
size: NA
J: TRBJ2-7
D: NA
V: TRBV19

CDR3: CASSQGGQGGNTIYF
DNA: TGCGCCAGCAGCCAAGGCGGACAGGGAGGAAACACCATATATTTT
size: NA
J: TRBJ1-3
D: TRBD1
V: TRBV4-1

CDR3: CASSVDTPGLGVTDTQYF
DNA: TGTGCCAGCAGCGTGGACACACCGGGACTAGGGGTCACAGATACGCAGTATTTT
size: NA
J: TRBJ2-3
D: TRBD2
V: TRBV9

CDR3: CASSLARGDTQYF
DNA: TGTGCCAGCAGCTTAGCCCGCGGCGATACGCAGTATTTT
size: NA
J: TRBJ2-3
D: NA
V: TRBV7-2

CDR3: CATSREDRSNYGYTF
DNA: TGTGCCACCAGCAGAGAAGACAGATCTAACTATGGCTACACCTTC
size: NA
J: TRBJ1-2
D: NA
V: TRBV15

CDR3: CASSEDEDSGITGELFF
DNA: TGTGCCAGCAGTGAAGACGAAGATAGCGGCATCACCGGGGAGCTGTTTTTT
size: NA
J: TRBJ2-2
D: NA
V: TRBV6-1

CDR3: CASSPRTGGSYEQYF
DNA: TGCGCCAGCAGCCCAAGGACAGGGGGTTCCTACGAGCAGTACTTC
size: NA
J: TRBJ2-7
D: TRBD1
V: TRBV5-1

CDR3: CASSEGTREQGEAFF
DNA: TGTGCCAGCAGTGAAGGGACAAGGGAACAGGGTGAAGCTTTCTTT
size: NA
J: TRBJ1-1
D: NA
V: TRBV2

CDR3: CASSLVPGGEKLFF
DNA: TGTGCCAGCAGCTTAGTTCCGGGAGGGGAAAAACTGTTTTTT
size: NA
J: TRBJ1-4
D: NA
V: TRBV11-3

CDR3: CASRQGDSPLHF
DNA: TGTGCCAGCAGACAGGGTGACTCACCCCTCCACTTT
size: NA
J: TRBJ1-6
D: NA
V: TRBV6-5

CDR3: CASGGLAGGRDYDTQYF
DNA: TGTGCCAGCGGGGGACTAGCGGGGGGACGCGATTACGATACGCAGTATTTT
size: NA
J: TRBJ2-3
D: TRBD2
V: TRBV5-4

CDR3: CASSLERALFYNEQFF
DNA: TGTGCCAGCAGCTTAGAGAGAGCGCTTTTCTACAATGAGCAGTTCTTC
size: NA
J: TRBJ2-1
D: NA
V: TRBV7-2

CDR3: CASSQGGRGWEKLFF
DNA: TGCGCCAGCAGCCAAGGGGGCAGGGGTTGGGAAAAACTGTTTTTT
size: NA
J: TRBJ1-4
D: NA
V: TRBV4-1

CDR3: CASSSGQGAGTGELFF
DNA: TGTGCCAGTAGCTCGGGGCAGGGGGCTGGTACCGGGGAGCTGTTTTTT
size: NA
J: TRBJ2-2
D: TRBD1
V: TRBV19

CDR3: CASSYRTGGTNTIYF
DNA: TGTGCCAGCAGTTACCGAACAGGGGGCACAAACACCATATATTTT
size: NA
J: TRBJ1-3
D: TRBD1
V: TRBV6-5